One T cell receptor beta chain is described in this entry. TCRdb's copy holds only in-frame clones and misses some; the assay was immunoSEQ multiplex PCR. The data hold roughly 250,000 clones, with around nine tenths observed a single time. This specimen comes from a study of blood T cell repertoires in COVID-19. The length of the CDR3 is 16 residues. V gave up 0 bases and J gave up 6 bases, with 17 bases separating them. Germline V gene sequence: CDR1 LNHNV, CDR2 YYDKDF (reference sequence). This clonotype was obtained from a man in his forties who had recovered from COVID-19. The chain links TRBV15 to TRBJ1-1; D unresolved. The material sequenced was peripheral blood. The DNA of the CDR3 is TGTGCCACCAGCAGAGATCTTTTAGAGAGCGGAGCTGAAGCTTTCTTT. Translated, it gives CATSRDLLESGAEAFF.